These T cell receptor beta chains were read from a single sample in a study of T-cell reconstitution after alpha-beta-depleted transplantation in children. TCRdb itself ran the PCR reads through MiXCR, one entry per CDR3 protein. The data contain about 500,000 distinct CDR3 sequences, approximately 32% of them singletons. This sample comprised PBMCs from the stem cell graft donor, obtained from the stem cell graft. All receptors come from a human donor who donated a stem cell graft to a child with aplastic anemia. The CDR3 runs from the conserved cysteine through the conserved F or W. A D gene is named only where the DNA matches it firmly. Size values are once, few and many counts, or a class for expanded clones, and some rows have none.

D gene	V gene	J gene	clone size	CDR3 DNA	CDR3 protein
NA	TRBV29-1	TRBJ2-3	few	TGCAGCGCTCGTCTAGCAGATACGCAGTATTTT	CSARLADTQYF
TRBD1	TRBV14	TRBJ1-2	NA	TGTGCCAGCAGCCAGGACAGGACGCCTCTAAGCTATGGCTACACCTTC	CASSQDRTPLSYGYTF
TRBD1	TRBV19	TRBJ1-2	NA	TGTGCCAGTAGAACAACAGGGGCGGCTAACTATGGCTACACCTTC	CASRTTGAANYGYTF
NA	TRBV7-2	TRBJ2-2	NA	TGTGCCAGCAGCTTCTCAGGGTACACCGGGGAGCTGTTTTTT	CASSFSGYTGELFF
NA	TRBV7-2	TRBJ1-1	NA	TGTGCCAGCAGCCCCTTGACAGGTTACACTGAAGCTTTCTTT	CASSPLTGYTEAFF
NA	TRBV20-1	TRBJ1-5	few	TGCAGTGCTAGAGCTTCGACAGCCCAGCATTTT	CSARASTAQHF
NA	TRBV28	TRBJ2-1	NA	TGTGCCAGCAGTTTGCGGGGCGACAATGAGCAGTTCTTC	CASSLRGDNEQFF
NA	TRBV18	TRBJ1-6	NA	TGTGCCAGCTCACCAAGTTTCGTCGGGGGACAAAAGTCACCCCTCCACTTT	CASSPSFVGGQKSPLHF
TRBD1	TRBV12-3/TRBV12-4	TRBJ1-1	many	TGTGCCAGCAGTTCCCAGGGGGCGCGGACTGAAGCTTTCTTT	CASSSQGARTEAFF
NA	TRBV18	TRBJ2-7	NA	TGTGCCAGCTCGCACAGTGCAAGTACGGCCTACGAGCAGTACTTC	CASSHSASTAYEQYF
NA	TRBV5-5	TRBJ2-7	NA	TGTGCCAGCAGCTGGGGGGATTTCTACGAGCAGTACTTC	CASSWGDFYEQYF
NA	TRBV29-1	TRBJ2-7	NA	TGCAGCGTTGGTGTTCCCTACGAGCAGTACTTC	CSVGVPYEQYF